This T cell receptor (beta chain) was identified during a study of blood T cell repertoires in COVID-19. As for the study in general: In each case, the material was cDNA or gDNA derived from T cells, B-cell-depleted T cells, or PBMCs.

V was clipped by 7 bases and J by 11 bases, with 9 bases between them. CDR3 length: 10 amino acids. Germline V gene sequence: CDR1 DFQATT, CDR2 SNEGSKA (reference sequence). Per the original data handling: Cell counts per sample came from amplifying reference gene primers. Measured with immunoSEQ multiplex PCR; TCRdb has only the in-frame clones, and not every one. For V, J and clone size, that table is used; D and trimming come from the DNA. The sample has 100,000 to 120,000 clones; about two thirds are singletons. Sequencing used peripheral blood. The clonotype comes from a woman between 40 and 55 years old with acute or convalescent COVID-19. This sequence joins TRBV20-1 and TRBJ1-6; D uncertain. CDR3 residues: CSGGSTPLHF. The CDR3 DNA reads as TGCAGTGGAGGGTCTACACCCCTCCACTTT.